Detailed here is one T cell receptor beta chain. Vbeta (60) and Jbeta (13) primers were used in the PCR. TCRdb keeps only in-frame clones here, not all; method: immunoSEQ multiplex PCR. The table has approximately 74,000 clones, about 71% seen once; the top ten hold about 8.3%. The sample comes from a study of cytomegalovirus exposure and HLA in healthy donors. Trimming stripped 6 bases from V and 3 bases from J, with 9 bases between. Germline-derived CDR1 and CDR2 are MNHNY and SVGAGI (reference sequence). The CDR3 runs to 12 residues. The receptor was derived from a man between 60 and 75 years old in good health and CMV-seropositive. Sequencing was done on a sample of PBMCs. The gene calls are TRBV6-6 and TRBJ2-7; D might be TRBD2 (5 bases). As DNA, the CDR3 is TGTGCCAGCAGAGCTAGCCGCTACGAGCAGTACTTC. The encoded protein is CASRASRYEQYF.